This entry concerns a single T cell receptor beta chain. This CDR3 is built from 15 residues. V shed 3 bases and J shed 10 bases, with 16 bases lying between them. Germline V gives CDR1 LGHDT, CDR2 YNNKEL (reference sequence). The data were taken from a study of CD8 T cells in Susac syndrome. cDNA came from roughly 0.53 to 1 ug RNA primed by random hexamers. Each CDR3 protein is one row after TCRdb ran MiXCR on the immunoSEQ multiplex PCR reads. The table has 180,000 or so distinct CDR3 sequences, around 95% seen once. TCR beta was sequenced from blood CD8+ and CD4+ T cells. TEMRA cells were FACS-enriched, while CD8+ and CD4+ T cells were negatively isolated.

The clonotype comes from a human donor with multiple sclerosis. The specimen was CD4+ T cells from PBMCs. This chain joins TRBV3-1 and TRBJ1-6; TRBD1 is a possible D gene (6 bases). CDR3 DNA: TGTGCCAGCAGCCACTCCGACAGGTCCGGCTCACCCCTCCACTTT. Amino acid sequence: CASSHSDRSGSPLHF.